This T cell receptor (beta chain) is from a study of radiation and T cells in renal cell carcinoma. Study context: Nephrectomy followed 15 Gy stereotactic body radiation by 4 weeks.

This CDR3 spans 13 amino acids. CDR1 is GTSNPN, CDR2 SVGIG, per germline (reference sequence). J lost 3 bases, V lost 6 bases, and 7 bases had no gene match. Time point of the sample: blood 2 weeks post-SBRT. Treatment of the sample: 15 Gy SBRT to primary tumor, nephrectomy 4 weeks later. The tumor was a clear cell renal cell carcinoma. Some clones are missing from TCRdb's copy, which holds only in-frame ones; the method was immunoSEQ multiplex PCR. The table lists about 150,000 clones, roughly 90% of them singletons. This chain joins TRBV30 and TRBJ1-2, with TRBD1 identical over 7 bases. The TCR originated in a woman between 45 and 60 years old with renal cell carcinoma. Material: blood, obtained from a patient whose treatment included radiotherapy and nephrectomy. The CDR3 DNA reads as TGTGCCTGCAAGGGGGGACAGCACTATGGCTACACCTTC. Translation: CACKGGQHYGYTF.